This T cell receptor beta chain was recovered during a study of beta chain features in type 1 diabetes. Study-level points and caveats: Any HLA effect on TCRB rearrangement was left unresolved by small sub-analyses. The study found that naive, central memory and Treg TCRB repertoires appeared more similar in patients than in healthy donors. Across all four CD4+ subsets, people with type 1 diabetes showed modestly shorter TCRB CDR3s. Lower insertion and higher deletion counts appeared at VDJ junctions in type 1 diabetes patients.

The isolated RNA, all of it, was reverse transcribed, so expressed TCRB transcripts were what got sequenced. Generated by immunoSEQ multiplex PCR, the TCRdb table keeps only in-frame clones and is missing some. Of roughly 250,000 clones listed, roughly 20% are singletons. CD4+ cells of the naive, central memory, regulatory and stem cell-like memory types were sorted via CD45RO/CCR7/CD25/CD127/CD95/CD27. The V end was cut by 3 bases, the J end by 0 bases, with 11 bases between. The CDR3 has 15 residues. Germline lookup yields CDR1 SEHNR and CDR2 FQNEAQ (reference sequence). This clone was picked up a small number of times. The target antigen is unknown.

The chain joins TRBV7-9 to TRBJ1-1, with D perhaps matching TRBD1 (6 bases). The receptor comes from a woman aged 40-49 years with type 1 diabetes. Sequencing was carried out using naive CD4+ T cells from blood. CDR3: CASSFQGQLNTEAFF. The CDR3 region has the DNA TGTGCCAGCAGCTTTCAGGGGCAGTTGAACACTGAAGCTTTCTTT.